The 27 T cell receptor beta chains below were found in one sample sequenced in a study of memory CD4+ T cells and cytomegalovirus serostatus. Clones were read by immunoSEQ multiplex PCR, and TCRdb kept only the in-frame ones, dropping some. The table has roughly 67,000 clones, about 80% seen once. The sort gate was single viable CD3+CD4+CD8-CD45RO+ cells for memory CD4+ T cells. Sequenced sample: memory CD4+ T cells from blood. These receptors were collected from an adult in good health and CMV-seropositive.

This chain joins TRBV30 and TRBJ1-2, with D uncertain. The CDR3 extends over 11 amino acids. Germline lookup yields CDR1 GTSNPN and CDR2 SVGIG (reference sequence). Trimming shortened V by 1 base and J by 14 bases, and 14 bases separated the two germline ends. CDR3 protein: CAWSETFPQTF. CDR3 DNA sequence: TGTGCCTGGAGTGAGACCTTTCCCCAGACCTTC.

This clone was recorded once. The chain combines TRBV7-8 with TRBJ2-7; the D gene could be TRBD1 or TRBD2 (5 bases each). V dropped 3 bases and J dropped 5 bases, with 14 bases sitting between them. Germline lookup yields CDR1 SGHVS and CDR2 FQNEAQ. This CDR3 spans 14 amino acids. CDR3 residues: CASSFDRGSDEQYF. The CDR3 nucleotides are TGTGCCAGCAGCTTCGACAGAGGGAGCGACGAGCAGTACTTC.

The V call is TRBV6-5, the J call TRBJ2-2; no clear D gene. V lost 2 bases to trimming and J lost 7 bases, with 11 bases between them. The CDR3 has 14 residues. CDR1 MNHEY and CDR2 SVGAGI come from the germline V gene. CDR3 amino acids: CASSYDVRDGELFF. CDR3 nucleotide sequence: TGTGCCAGCAGTTACGACGTTAGAGACGGGGAGCTGTTTTTT.

The rearrangement links TRBV6-1 to TRBJ2-3; 9 bases line up with TRBD2. Germline loops: CDR1 MNHNS, CDR2 SASEGT. This CDR3 region has 14 residues. The V segment lost 6 bases and the J segment 5 bases; nucleotides outside the gene matches: 6. CDR3 sequence: CASSLGLAGDTQYF. The CDR3 nucleotides are TGTGCCAGCAGCCTGGGACTAGCAGGAGATACGCAGTATTTT.

This clone has a single count. The chain uses TRBV18 and TRBJ1-2; possible D gene TRBD1, 5 bases. The CDR3 spans 14 residues. The V and J ends lost 6 bases and 5 bases respectively, with 16 bases between them. Germline CDR1 and CDR2: KGHSH and LQKENI. The CDR3 reads CASSTTSGRYGYTF. DNA of the CDR3: TGTGCCAGCTCCACCACTTCAGGGCGATATGGCTACACCTTC.

The rearrangement links TRBV19 to TRBJ2-7; maybe TRBD1 (5 bases). Looked up from germline, CDR1 is LNHDA and CDR2 is SQIVND (reference sequence). Trimming cost V 5 bases and J 6 bases, with 14 bases left between them. The CDR3 runs 13 residues. The CDR3 loop is CASSVVNQGEQYF. Here the CDR3 DNA reads TGTGCCAGTAGTGTCGTGAATCAGGGCGAGCAGTACTTC. Full variable domain (outside the CDR3, taken from reference TRBV19 and TRBJ2-7): DGGITQSPKYLFRKEGQNVTLSCEQNLNHDAMYWYRQDPGQGLRLIYYSQIVNDFQKGDIAEGYSVSREKKESFPLTVTSAQKNPTAFYLCASSVVNQGEQYFGPGTRLTVT.

The chain couples TRBV28 to TRBJ1-1; 9 bases map to TRBD1. The trim removed 6 bases at V and 5 bases at J, leaving 10 bases unmatched. The CDR3 runs to 15 residues. Germline V gene sequence: CDR1 MDHEN, CDR2 SYDVKM. CDR3 coding DNA: TGTGCCAGCAGGACTGGGACAGGGCGGGTGACTGAAGCTTTCTTT. Protein product: CASRTGTGRVTEAFF.

The chain carries TRBV19 and TRBJ2-5, with 12 bases that match TRBD2. Germline CDR1 LNHDA, CDR2 SQIVND (reference sequence). This CDR3 is 16 amino acids long. Trimming took 4 bases from V and 5 from J; bases not matched to a gene: 8. CDR3 sequence: CASSNLAGGPGETQYF. The CDR3 DNA is TGTGCCAGTAGTAATCTAGCGGGGGGGCCTGGGGAGACCCAGTACTTC.

J is TRBJ2-3 and V is TRBV14; D may be TRBD1 (6 bases). CDR3 length: 15 residues. V was trimmed by 1 base and J by 5 bases, leaving 13 bases between them. The germline CDR1 and CDR2 sequences are SGHDN and FVKESK. This CDR3 reads CASSQGSQGRDTQYF. In DNA, the CDR3 is TGTGCCAGCAGCCAAGGATCGCAGGGGAGAGATACGCAGTATTTT.

The gene calls are TRBV5-1 and TRBJ2-7, with 10 bases matching TRBD1. This CDR3 contains 14 residues. Germline trimming cut 4 bases from V and 5 bases from J; bases unmatched to any gene: 6. Germline loops: CDR1 SGHRS, CDR2 YFSETQ. DNA of the CDR3: TGCGCCAGCAGCACAGGACAGGGGGAGCACGAGCAGTACTTC. It translates to CASSTGQGEHEQYF.

This clone is a singleton in its sample. V is TRBV19 and J is TRBJ2-7; TRBD1 matches 9 bases. This CDR3 is 14 amino acids long. Germline CDR1 LNHDA, CDR2 SQIVND (reference sequence). The V and J ends lost 3 bases and 5 bases, in that order; junction bases with no gene match: 5. CDR3 sequence (DNA): TGTGCCAGTAGTATTAGGGACAGGGTACACGAGCAGTACTTC. Translation gives CASSIRDRVHEQYF.

This chain links TRBV7-2 with TRBJ2-3, with D possibly called TRBD1 or TRBD2 (5 bases each). Trimming shortened V by 2 bases and J by 10 bases, and 7 bases separated the two germline ends. Germline CDR1 is SGHTA and CDR2 is FQGNSA. This CDR3 has 11 amino acids. The CDR3, as DNA: TGTGCCAGCAGCTTAATGGGGGCGCAGTATTTT. This translates into CASSLMGAQYF. Variable domain in full (rest from reference TRBV7-2 and TRBJ2-3): GAGVSQSPSNKVTEKGKDVELRCDPISGHTALYWYRQSLGQGLEFLIYFQGNSAPDKSGLPSDRFSAERTGGSVSTLTIQRTQQEDSAVYLCASSLMGAQYFGPGTRLTVL.

This chain uses TRBV7-7 with TRBJ2-5, with 8 positions matching TRBD2. Germline V lookup: CDR1 SSHAT, CDR2 FNYEAQ (reference sequence). The CDR3 has 12 residues. CDR3 DNA: TGTGCTAGCGGGACATGGGGAGAGACCCAGTACTTC. Translated, it gives CASGTWGETQYF.

The chain recombines TRBV7-8 with TRBJ2-3; D gene uncertain. Germline V gene sequence: CDR1 SGHVS, CDR2 FQNEAQ. V lost 5 bases, J lost 6 bases, and 9 bases lay in between. The CDR3 consists of 12 residues. The CDR3 region is CASSPWFDTQYF. The CDR3 coding sequence is TGTGCCAGCAGCCCGTGGTTTGATACGCAGTATTTT.

This clone was observed a handful of times. This chain links TRBV7-2 with TRBJ2-7; D is ambiguous. The CDR3 contains 14 residues. Germline V gene data show CDR1 as SGHTA and CDR2 as FQGNSA. V lost 5 bases and J lost 0, with 11 bases in between. The CDR3 coding sequence is TGTGCCAGCAGCCCCGCGCTTAGCTCCTACGAGCAGTACTTC. It encodes CASSPALSSYEQYF. The whole variable domain, remainder taken from reference TRBV7-2 and TRBJ2-7, is GAGVSQSPSNKVTEKGKDVELRCDPISGHTALYWYRQSLGQGLEFLIYFQGNSAPDKSGLPSDRFSAERTGGSVSTLTIQRTQQEDSAVYLCASSPALSSYEQYFGPGTRLTVT.

This clone appeared a single time. V is TRBV19 and J is TRBJ2-3; D might be TRBD1 or TRBD2, each matching 5 bases. The length of the CDR3 is 15 residues. V was cut by 3 bases and J by 3 bases, with 13 bases left in between. The germline V gene has CDR1 LNHDA and CDR2 SQIVND (reference sequence). Written as DNA, the CDR3 is TGTGCCAGTAGTATTGTAGGGGAGTCGACAGATACGCAGTATTTT. As protein: CASSIVGESTDTQYF.

This clone was seen a single time. J is TRBJ1-2 and V is TRBV4-3, with D possibly being TRBD1 (5 bases). Germline CDR1 LGHNA, CDR2 YSLEER. V dropped 0 bases and J dropped 4 bases, with 9 bases sitting between them. The CDR3 consists of 14 residues. CDR3 coding DNA: TGCGCCAGCAGCCAAGACAGGGCTGGCTATGGCTACACCTTC. This encodes CASSQDRAGYGYTF.

V usage is TRBV6-1 and J usage is TRBJ2-3, with 7 positions matching TRBD1. The germline CDR1 and CDR2 sequences are MNHNS and SASEGT. V trimming: 8 bases; J trimming: 1 base; junction bases outside the gene matches: 9. The CDR3 spans 15 residues. CDR3 nucleotides: TGTGCCAGCGAGGGGCGACAGGGCCGCACAGATACGCAGTATTTT. It specifies CASEGRQGRTDTQYF.

The table lists this clone with a few counts. This chain uses TRBV11-2 with TRBJ2-7; either TRBD1 or TRBD2 may fit D (5 bases each). CDR1 is SGHAT, CDR2 FQNNGV, per germline. CDR3 length equals 15 residues. Trimming removed 3 bases at V and 2 bases at J, with 14 bases between. The CDR3 loop is CASSLGPGKTYEQYF. The CDR3 region has the DNA TGTGCCAGCAGCTTGGGACCGGGCAAAACCTACGAGCAGTACTTC.

The V call is TRBV6-5, the J call TRBJ1-2, with 10 bases identical to TRBD1. Germline CDR1 reads MNHEY; CDR2 reads SVGAGI. J gave up 3 bases and V 6 bases, and 7 bases lay outside the gene matches. The CDR3 runs to 15 residues. CDR3 nucleotides: TGTGCCAGCAGCCGGGGACAGGGGAGCTACTATGGCTACACCTTC. Its protein product is CASSRGQGSYYGYTF.

Of note for this clone: One end of the junction is discordant with germline, which a read error may explain. The chain combines TRBV5-1 with TRBJ1-4; TRBD1 is a possible D gene (5 bases). CDR1 is SGHRS and CDR2 is YFSETQ in the germline V gene. This CDR3 is 15 amino acids long. The CDR3 nucleotides read TGTGCCAGCAGCTTGAAGGGAGGGGCTAATGAAAAACTGTTTTTT. Its protein is CASSLKGGANEKLFF.

This rearrangement joins TRBV5-1 to TRBJ2-7, with 8 bases lining up with TRBD2. Trimming cost V 5 bases and J 6 bases; bases outside gene matches: 34. Germline lookup yields CDR1 SGHRS and CDR2 YFSETQ. The CDR3 sequence is 22 residues long. The CDR3 coding sequence is TGCGCCAGCAGTAAGAGTATTGCTAGCGGGCCTAGTCAAGGGATAAGCGCAGCCGAGCAGTACTTC. Translating it yields CASSKSIASGPSQGISAAEQYF.

The chain carries TRBV18 and TRBJ2-7, with D uncertain. The CDR3 is 13 residues long. Trimming removed 3 bases from V and 4 bases from J, with 10 bases in between. Germline V lookup: CDR1 KGHSH, CDR2 LQKENI. CDR3 bases: TGTGCCAGCTCACCTCCTTCCCTGTACGAGCAGTACTTC. It encodes CASSPPSLYEQYF.

The chain couples TRBV6-5 to TRBJ2-5; weak D call: TRBD1 (5 bases). Germline V lookup: CDR1 MNHEY, CDR2 SVGAGI. V was cut by 8 bases and J by 1 base, with 8 bases left in between. The CDR3 is made up of 12 amino acids. The CDR3 coding sequence is TGTGCCAGCTATGACAGCCAAGAGACCCAGTACTTC. It is translated as CASYDSQETQYF.

The genes are TRBV11-2 and TRBJ2-7; a possible D gene is TRBD2 (5 bases). V dropped 4 bases and J dropped 3 bases, with 19 bases sitting between them. CDR1 SGHAT and CDR2 FQNNGV come from the germline V gene. This CDR3 region has 16 residues. The CDR3 region has the DNA TGTGCCAGCAGCTCCTGGCCCCGGGGTAGGGACTACGAGCAGTACTTC. Its translation is CASSSWPRGRDYEQYF.

The gene calls are TRBV4-3 and TRBJ2-5; 9 bases fit TRBD2. J lost 6 bases, V lost 0 bases, and 5 bases had no gene match. The germline gives CDR1 LGHNA, CDR2 YSLEER. CDR3 length equals 15 residues. CDR3 sequence (DNA): TGCGCCAGCAGCCAAGATGCGGGAGGGGCACAGACCCAGTACTTC. This translates into CASSQDAGGAQTQYF.

The chain has TRBV4-3 and TRBJ1-1; D not certain. The germline V and J ends were trimmed by 0 bases and 3 bases, with 11 bases remaining between them. Per the germline V gene, CDR1 is LGHNA and CDR2 is YSLEER. The CDR3 covers 15 residues. The CDR3 sequence is CASSQDPGQYTEAFF. As DNA, the CDR3 is TGCGCCAGCAGCCAAGATCCCGGGCAGTACACTGAAGCTTTCTTT.